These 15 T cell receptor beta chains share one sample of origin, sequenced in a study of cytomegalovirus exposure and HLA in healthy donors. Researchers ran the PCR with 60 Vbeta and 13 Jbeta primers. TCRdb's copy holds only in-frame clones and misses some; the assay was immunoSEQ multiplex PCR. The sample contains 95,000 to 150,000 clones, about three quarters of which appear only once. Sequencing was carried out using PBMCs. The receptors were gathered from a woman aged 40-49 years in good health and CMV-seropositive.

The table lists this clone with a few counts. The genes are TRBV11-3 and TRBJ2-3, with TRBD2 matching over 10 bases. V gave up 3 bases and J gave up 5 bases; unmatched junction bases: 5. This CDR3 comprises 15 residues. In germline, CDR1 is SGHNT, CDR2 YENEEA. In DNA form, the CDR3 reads TGTGCCAGCAGCTTCAGCGGGGGGGCCCGAGATACGCAGTATTTT. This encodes CASSFSGGARDTQYF.

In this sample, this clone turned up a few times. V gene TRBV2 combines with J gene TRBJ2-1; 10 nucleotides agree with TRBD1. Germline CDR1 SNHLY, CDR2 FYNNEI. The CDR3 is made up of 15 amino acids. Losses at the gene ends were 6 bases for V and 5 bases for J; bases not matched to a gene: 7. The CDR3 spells CASRKGQGFDNEQFF. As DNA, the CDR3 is TGTGCCAGCAGGAAGGGACAGGGGTTCGACAATGAGCAGTTCTTC.

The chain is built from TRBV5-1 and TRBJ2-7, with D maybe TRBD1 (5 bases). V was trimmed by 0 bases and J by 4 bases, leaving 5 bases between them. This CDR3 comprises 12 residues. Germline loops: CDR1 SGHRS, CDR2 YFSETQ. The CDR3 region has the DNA TGCGCCAGCAGCTTGGGACAGTACGAGCAGTACTTC. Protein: CASSLGQYEQYF.

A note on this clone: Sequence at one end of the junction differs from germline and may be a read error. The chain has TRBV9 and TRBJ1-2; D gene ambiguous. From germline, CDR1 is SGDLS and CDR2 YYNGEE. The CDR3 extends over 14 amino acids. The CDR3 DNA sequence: TGTGCCAACAGCCCCGACGGGTCGGGCTATGGCTACACCTTC. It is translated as CANSPDGSGYGYTF.

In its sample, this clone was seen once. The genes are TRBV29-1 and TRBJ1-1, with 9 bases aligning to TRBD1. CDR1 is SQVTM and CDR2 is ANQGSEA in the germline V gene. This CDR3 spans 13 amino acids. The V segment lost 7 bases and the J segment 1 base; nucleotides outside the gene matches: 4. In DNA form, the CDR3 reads TGCAGCGCGGACAGGGGCCAGAACACTGAAGCTTTCTTT. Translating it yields CSADRGQNTEAFF.

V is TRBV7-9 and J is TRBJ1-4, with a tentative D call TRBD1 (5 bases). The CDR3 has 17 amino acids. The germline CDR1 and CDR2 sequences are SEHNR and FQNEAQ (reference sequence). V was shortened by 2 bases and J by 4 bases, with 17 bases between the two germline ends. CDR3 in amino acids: CASSLRTLGGINEKLFF. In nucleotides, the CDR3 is TGTGCCAGCAGCTTACGGACCCTCGGGGGTATTAATGAAAAACTGTTTTTT.

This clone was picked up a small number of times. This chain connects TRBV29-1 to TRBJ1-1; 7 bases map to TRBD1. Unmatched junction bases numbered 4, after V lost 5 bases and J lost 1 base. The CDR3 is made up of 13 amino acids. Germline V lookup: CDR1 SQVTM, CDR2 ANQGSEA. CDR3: CSVPTGPNTEAFF. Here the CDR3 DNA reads TGCAGCGTTCCGACAGGGCCGAACACTGAAGCTTTCTTT.

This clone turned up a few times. The CDR3 loop reads CASSPRLGGYGYTF. DNA of the CDR3: TGTGCCAGCAGCCCCCGGCTGGGGGGGTATGGCTACACCTTC. This sequence joins TRBV9 and TRBJ1-2; TRBD1 is a possible D gene (5 bases). V shed 4 bases and J shed 5 bases, with 15 bases lying between them. CDR3 length: 14 residues. Germline assignment: CDR1 SGDLS and CDR2 YYNGEE.

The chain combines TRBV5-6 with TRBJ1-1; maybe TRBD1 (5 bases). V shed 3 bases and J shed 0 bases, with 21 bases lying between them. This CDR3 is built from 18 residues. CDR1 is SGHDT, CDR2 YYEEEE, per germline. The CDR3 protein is CASSWGEYSPLLNTEAFF. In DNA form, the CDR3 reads TGTGCCAGCAGCTGGGGGGAGTACAGCCCCTTACTGAACACTGAAGCTTTCTTT.

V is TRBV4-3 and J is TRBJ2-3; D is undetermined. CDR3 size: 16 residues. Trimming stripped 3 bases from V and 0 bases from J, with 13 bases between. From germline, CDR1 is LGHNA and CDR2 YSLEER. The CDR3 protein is CASSQSPEPSTDTQYF. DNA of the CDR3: TGCGCCAGCAGCCAGTCTCCAGAACCTAGCACAGATACGCAGTATTTT.

CDR3 DNA sequence: TGTGCCGGCGTACAGAGCTCTGGGGCCAACGTCCTGACTTTC. Translation gives CAGVQSSGANVLTF. This chain links TRBV6-1 with TRBJ2-6; D remains unclear. The CDR3 is made up of 14 amino acids. The germline V and J ends were trimmed by 11 bases and 0 bases, with 11 bases remaining between them. Per the germline V gene, CDR1 is MNHNS and CDR2 is SASEGT.

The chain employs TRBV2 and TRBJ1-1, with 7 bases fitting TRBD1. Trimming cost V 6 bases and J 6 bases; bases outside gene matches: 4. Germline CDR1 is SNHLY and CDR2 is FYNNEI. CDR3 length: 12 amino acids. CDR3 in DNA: TGTGCCAGCAGAGATGACAGGGCTGAAGCTTTCTTT. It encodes CASRDDRAEAFF. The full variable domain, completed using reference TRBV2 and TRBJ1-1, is EPEVTQTPSHQVTQMGQEVILRCVPISNHLYFYWYRQILGQKVEFLVSFYNNEISEKSEIFDDQFSVERPDGSNFTLKIRSTKLEDSAMYFCASRDDRAEAFFGQGTRLTVV.

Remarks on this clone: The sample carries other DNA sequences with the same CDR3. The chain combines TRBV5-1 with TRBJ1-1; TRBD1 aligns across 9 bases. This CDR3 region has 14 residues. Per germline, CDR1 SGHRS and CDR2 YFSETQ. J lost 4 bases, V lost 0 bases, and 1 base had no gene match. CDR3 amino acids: CASSLGQGGTEAFF. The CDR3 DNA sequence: TGCGCCAGCAGCTTGGGACAGGGGGGCACTGAAGCTTTCTTT.

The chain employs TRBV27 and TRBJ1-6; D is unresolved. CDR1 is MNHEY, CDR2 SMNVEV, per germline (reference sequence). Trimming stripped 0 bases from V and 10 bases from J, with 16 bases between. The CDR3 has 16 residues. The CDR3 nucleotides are TGTGCCAGCAGTTTATCTTGGACGGGGTACGACTCACCCCTCCACTTT. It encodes CASSLSWTGYDSPLHF.

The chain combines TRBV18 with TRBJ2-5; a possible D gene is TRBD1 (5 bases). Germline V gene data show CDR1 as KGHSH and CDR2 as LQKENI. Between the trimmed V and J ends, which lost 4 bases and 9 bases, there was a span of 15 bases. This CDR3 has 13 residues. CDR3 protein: CASSLDSASAQYF. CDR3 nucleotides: TGTGCCAGCTCACTTGACAGCGCCTCGGCCCAGTACTTC. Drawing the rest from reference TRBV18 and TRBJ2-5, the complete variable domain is NAGVMQNPRHLVRRRGQEARLRCSPMKGHSHVYWYRQLPEEGLKFMVYLQKENIIDESGMPKERFSAEFPKEGPSILRIQQVVRGDSAAYFCASSLDSASAQYFGPGTRLLVL.